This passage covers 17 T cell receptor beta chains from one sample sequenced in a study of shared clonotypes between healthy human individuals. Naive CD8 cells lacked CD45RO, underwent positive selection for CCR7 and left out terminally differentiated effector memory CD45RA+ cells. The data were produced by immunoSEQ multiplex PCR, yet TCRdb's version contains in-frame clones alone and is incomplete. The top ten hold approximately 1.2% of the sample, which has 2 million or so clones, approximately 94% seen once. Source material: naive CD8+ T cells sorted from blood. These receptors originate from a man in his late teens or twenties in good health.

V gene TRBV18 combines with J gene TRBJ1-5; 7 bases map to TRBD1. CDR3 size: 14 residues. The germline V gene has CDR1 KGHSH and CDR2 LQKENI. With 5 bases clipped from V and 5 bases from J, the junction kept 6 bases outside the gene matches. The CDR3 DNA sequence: TGTGCCAGCTCATCAGAACAGGGGTATCAGCCCCAGCATTTT. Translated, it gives CASSSEQGYQPQHF.

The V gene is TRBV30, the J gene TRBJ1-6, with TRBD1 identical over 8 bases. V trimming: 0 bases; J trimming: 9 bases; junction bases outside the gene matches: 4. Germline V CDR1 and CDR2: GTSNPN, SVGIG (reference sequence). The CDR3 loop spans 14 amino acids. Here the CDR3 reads CAWSVPGQGSPLHF. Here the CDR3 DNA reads TGTGCCTGGAGTGTCCCCGGACAGGGTTCACCCCTCCACTTT.

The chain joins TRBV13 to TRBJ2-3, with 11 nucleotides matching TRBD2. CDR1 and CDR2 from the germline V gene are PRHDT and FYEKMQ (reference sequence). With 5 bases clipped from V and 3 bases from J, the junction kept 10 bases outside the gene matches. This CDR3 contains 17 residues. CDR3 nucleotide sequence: TGTGCCAGCAGCCCCTTGGGTAGCGGGGGGGCGACAGATACGCAGTATTTT. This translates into CASSPLGSGGATDTQYF.

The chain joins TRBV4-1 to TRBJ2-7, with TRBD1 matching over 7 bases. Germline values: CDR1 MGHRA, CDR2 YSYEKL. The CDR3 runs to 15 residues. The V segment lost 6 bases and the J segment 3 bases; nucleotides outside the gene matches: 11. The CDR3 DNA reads TGCGCCAGCAGAGATTCCGCGGACAGGAACTACGAGCAGTACTTC. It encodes CASRDSADRNYEQYF.

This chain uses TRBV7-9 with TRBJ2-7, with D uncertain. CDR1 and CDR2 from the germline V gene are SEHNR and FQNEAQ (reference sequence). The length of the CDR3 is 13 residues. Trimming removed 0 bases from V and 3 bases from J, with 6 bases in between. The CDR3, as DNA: TGTGCCAGCAGCTTAGCGCCCCTCTACGAGCAGTACTTC. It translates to CASSLAPLYEQYF.

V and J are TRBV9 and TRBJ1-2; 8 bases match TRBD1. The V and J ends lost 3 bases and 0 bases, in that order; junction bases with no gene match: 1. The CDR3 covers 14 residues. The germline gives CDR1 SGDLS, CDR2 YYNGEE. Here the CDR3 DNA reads TGTGCCAGCAGCGGACAGGGGACTAACTATGGCTACACCTTC. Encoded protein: CASSGQGTNYGYTF. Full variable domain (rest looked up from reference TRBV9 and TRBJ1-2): DSGVTQTPKHLITATGQRVTLRCSPRSGDLSVYWYQQSLDQGLQFLIQYYNGEERAKGNILERFSAQQFPDLHSELNLSSLELGDSALYFCASSGQGTNYGYTFGSGTRLTVV.

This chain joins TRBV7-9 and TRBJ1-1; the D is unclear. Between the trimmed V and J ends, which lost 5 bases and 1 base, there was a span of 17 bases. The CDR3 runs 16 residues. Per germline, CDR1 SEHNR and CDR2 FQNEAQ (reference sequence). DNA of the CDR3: TGTGCCAGCAGCCCCCAAGTTGGCAGCGCGAACACTGAAGCTTTCTTT. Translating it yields CASSPQVGSANTEAFF. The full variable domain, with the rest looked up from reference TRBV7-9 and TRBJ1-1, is DTGVSQNPRHKITKRGQNVTFRCDPISEHNRLYWYRQTLGQGPEFLTYFQNEAQLEKSRLLSDRFSAERPKGSFSTLEIQRTEQGDSAMYLCASSPQVGSANTEAFFGQGTRLTVV.

The CDR3, as DNA: TGTGCCAGCAGCTTGGCCCTACGATCGTCTTCACCCCTCCACTTT. Its protein product is CASSLALRSSSPLHF. The chain uses TRBV5-6 and TRBJ1-6; D is unclear. V was pared by 0 bases and J by 9 bases, with 13 bases between. This CDR3 comprises 15 residues. CDR1 is SGHDT and CDR2 is YYEEEE in the germline V gene.

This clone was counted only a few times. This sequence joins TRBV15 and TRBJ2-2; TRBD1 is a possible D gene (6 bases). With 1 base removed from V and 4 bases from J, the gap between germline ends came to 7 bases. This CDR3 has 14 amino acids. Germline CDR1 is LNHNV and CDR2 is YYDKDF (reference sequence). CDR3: CATSRGGGTGELFF. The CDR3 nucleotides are TGTGCCACCAGCAGAGGAGGGGGCACCGGGGAGCTGTTTTTT.

CDR3 loop: CASSLGTSEETQYF. In DNA form, the CDR3 reads TGTGCCAGCAGTCTCGGGACTAGCGAAGAGACCCAGTACTTC. The rearrangement links TRBV9 to TRBJ2-5; TRBD2 matches at 10 bases. This CDR3 is 14 amino acids long. Germline trimming cut 5 bases from V and 3 bases from J; bases unmatched to any gene: 4. Germline V gene lookup returns CDR1 SGDLS and CDR2 YYNGEE.

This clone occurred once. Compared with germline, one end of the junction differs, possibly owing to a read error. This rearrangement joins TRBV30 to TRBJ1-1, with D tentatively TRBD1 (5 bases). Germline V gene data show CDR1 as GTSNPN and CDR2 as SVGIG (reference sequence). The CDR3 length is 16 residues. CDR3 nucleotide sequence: TGTGCCTGGAGTCCATCTAATCCAGGAGGGACCACTGGAGCTTTCTTT. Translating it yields CAWSPSNPGGTTGAFF. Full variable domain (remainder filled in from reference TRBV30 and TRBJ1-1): SQTIHQWPATLVQPVGSPLSLECTVEGTSNPNLYWYRQAAGRGLQLLFYSVGIGQISSEVPQNLSASRPQDRQFILSSKKLLLSDSGFYLCAWSPSNPGGTTGAFFGQGTRLTVV.

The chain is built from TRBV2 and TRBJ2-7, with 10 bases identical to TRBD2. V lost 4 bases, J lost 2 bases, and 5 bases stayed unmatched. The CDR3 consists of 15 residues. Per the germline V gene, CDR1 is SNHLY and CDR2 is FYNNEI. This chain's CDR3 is CASSGGSGRAYEQYF. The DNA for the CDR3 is TGTGCCAGCAGTGGGGGGAGCGGGAGGGCCTACGAGCAGTACTTC.

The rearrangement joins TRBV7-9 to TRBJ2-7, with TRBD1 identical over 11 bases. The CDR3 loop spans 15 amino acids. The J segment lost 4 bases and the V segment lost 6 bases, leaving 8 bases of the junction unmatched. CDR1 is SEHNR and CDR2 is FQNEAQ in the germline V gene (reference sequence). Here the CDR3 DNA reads TGTGCCAGCAGTATTTCCGGGACAGGGGGGTACGAGCAGTACTTC. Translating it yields CASSISGTGGYEQYF.

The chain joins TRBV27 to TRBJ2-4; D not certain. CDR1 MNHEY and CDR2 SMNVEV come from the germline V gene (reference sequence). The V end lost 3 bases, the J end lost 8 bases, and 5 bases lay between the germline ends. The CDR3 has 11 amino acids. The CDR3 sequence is CASSFGDIQYF. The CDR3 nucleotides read TGTGCCAGCAGTTTTGGAGACATTCAGTACTTC.

CDR3 region: CASSPLGVAYEQYF. As DNA, the CDR3 is TGTGCCAGCTCACCACTCGGGGTGGCCTACGAGCAGTACTTC. The chain couples TRBV18 to TRBJ2-7; D may be TRBD2 (5 bases). This CDR3 is 14 amino acids long. Between the trimmed V and J ends, which lost 1 base and 2 bases, there was a span of 9 bases. Per the germline V gene, CDR1 is KGHSH and CDR2 is LQKENI.

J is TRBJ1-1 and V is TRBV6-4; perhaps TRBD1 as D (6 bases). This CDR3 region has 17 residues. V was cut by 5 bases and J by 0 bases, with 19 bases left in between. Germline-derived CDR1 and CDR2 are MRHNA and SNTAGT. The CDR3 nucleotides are TGTGCCAGCAGTTCACAGAAAAAGGACAGTTTGAACACTGAAGCTTTCTTT. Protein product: CASSSQKKDSLNTEAFF.

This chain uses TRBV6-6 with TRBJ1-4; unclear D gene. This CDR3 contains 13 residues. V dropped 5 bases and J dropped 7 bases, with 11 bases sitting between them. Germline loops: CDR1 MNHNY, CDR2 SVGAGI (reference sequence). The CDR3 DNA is TGTGCCAGCAGTACTGCGCCACTTGAAAAACTGTTTTTT. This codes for CASSTAPLEKLFF.